Each of the 9 T cell receptor beta chains below was sequenced from the same sample in a study of blood T cells in healthy people across ages. Primed by a sample-barcoded 5' primer and a J-beta primer mix, a second PCR proceeded for roughly 7 to 12 cycles. TCRdb recomputed calls from the 5' RACE reads with MiXCR, one row per CDR3 protein. Among fewer than 1,200,000 distinct CDR3 sequences, about 23% were seen once, and the ten largest hold approximately 0.71%. Separately, the same data were catalogued under a study of T cells of mothers and their children.

The specimen was blood. Receptors originate from a girl aged 2 to 10 in good health.

On this clonotype itself: A read error may produce the germline difference seen at one junction end. The chain couples TRBV7-7 to TRBJ2-5; 13 bases match TRBD2. Gene TRBJ2-1 matches the end of the DNA better, so the J call may be wrong. Germline assignment: CDR1 SSHAT and CDR2 FNYEAQ (reference sequence). This CDR3 is built from 16 residues. The CDR3 nucleotides read TGTGCTAGCAGCTTAGGCACTAGCGGGGGGGGCTATGAGCAGTTCTTC. It yields the protein CASSLGTSGGGYEQFF.

The chain has TRBV7-3 and TRBJ2-3; D unresolved. CDR1 SGHTA and CDR2 FQGTGA come from the germline V gene. This CDR3 is 15 amino acids long. V was cut by 0 bases and J by 4 bases, with 11 bases left in between. The CDR3 DNA reads as TGTGCCAGCAGCTTAACGTCGGGTAAATCAGATACGCAGTATTTT. This encodes CASSLTSGKSDTQYF.

The chain has TRBV9 and TRBJ1-3; no clear D. V was pared by 0 bases and J by 3 bases, with 10 bases between. Looked up from germline, CDR1 is SGDLS and CDR2 is YYNGEE. The CDR3 spans 15 residues. CDR3 amino acids: CASSVGGVSGNTIYF. CDR3 bases: TGTGCCAGCAGCGTAGGGGGAGTTAGTGGAAACACCATATATTTT.

The chain is built from TRBV28 and TRBJ2-7, with D maybe TRBD2 (6 bases). The V gene lost 7 bases and the J gene lost 2 bases, with 9 bases spanning the gap. Germline V lookup: CDR1 MDHEN, CDR2 SYDVKM. This CDR3 region has 12 residues. The CDR3 reads CASTGVAYEQYF. Here the CDR3 DNA reads TGTGCCAGCACGGGAGTGGCCTACGAGCAGTACTTC. Complete variable domain (other parts from reference TRBV28 and TRBJ2-7): DVKVTQSSRYLVKRTGEKVFLECVQDMDHENMFWYRQDPGLGLRLIYFSYDVKMKEKGDIPEGYSVSREKKERFSLILESASTNQTSMYLCASTGVAYEQYFGPGTRLTVT.

V usage is TRBV6-6 and J usage is TRBJ1-5; maybe TRBD1 (6 bases). Looked up from germline, CDR1 is MNHNY and CDR2 is SVGAGI (reference sequence). The CDR3 has 14 residues. Trimming took off 7 bases at V and 6 bases at J, with 16 bases between the two ends. CDR3 nucleotides: TGTGCCAGCACCGACGGGGGGGGCTTTCAGCCCCAGCATTTT. Amino acid sequence: CASTDGGGFQPQHF.

This chain joins TRBV2 and TRBJ2-7; TRBD2 agrees at 11 bases. V trimming: 5 bases; J trimming: 4 bases; junction bases outside the gene matches: 7. The CDR3 extends over 15 amino acids. Germline CDR1 SNHLY, CDR2 FYNNEI. In DNA form, the CDR3 reads TGTGCCAGCAGTCCTTTAGCGGGAGGGCGGTACGAGCAGTACTTC. Residues: CASSPLAGGRYEQYF.

This clonotype has just a few counts. Given the absence of the conserved phenylalanine or tryptophan at the CDR3 end, a read error is likely. The chain recombines TRBV5-6 with TRBJ2-7; D is perhaps TRBD1 (5 bases). With 4 bases removed from V and 4 bases from J, the gap between germline ends came to 15 bases. Germline assignment: CDR1 SGHDT and CDR2 YYEEEE. The CDR3 sequence is 14 residues long. The CDR3 loop is CASSPQGFAYEQYL. The CDR3 region has the DNA TGTGCCAGCAGCCCGCAGGGTTTCGCATACGAGCAGTACCTC.

The V call is TRBV10-2, the J call TRBJ2-5, with TRBD2 identical over 16 bases. Near its end, the DNA agrees better with TRBJ2-1, so the J call may be wrong. The length of the CDR3 is 16 residues. Germline CDR1 reads WSHSY; CDR2 reads SAAADI. In nucleotides, the CDR3 is TGCGCCAGCATAGGGACTAGCGGGAGGGCCATCCATGAGCAGTTCTTC. This sequence encodes CASIGTSGRAIHEQFF.

CDR3 DNA: TGTGCCAGCAGTTTATACGGACAGGGGAAGACAGATACGCAGTATTTT. It specifies CASSLYGQGKTDTQYF. V gene TRBV12-3 or TRBV12-4 combines with J gene TRBJ2-3, with 9 bases aligning to TRBD1. The V and J ends lost 2 bases and 3 bases, in that order; junction bases with no gene match: 6. The CDR3 spans 16 residues.